These 11 T cell receptor beta chains came from one sample sequenced in a study of T cells after yellow fever vaccination. TCRdb itself ran the 5' RACE reads through MiXCR, one entry per CDR3 protein. The repertoire has 300,000 or so distinct CDR3 sequences, approximately 4.2% of them found once; the top ten carry roughly 26%. The specimen was PBMCs, collected 5 days after the yellow fever booster vaccination. The receptors originated from a man aged 18 to 29 who received the YFV17D yellow fever vaccine.

The rearrangement uses TRBV6-2 or TRBV6-3 and TRBJ2-7; D is possibly TRBD1 (6 bases). From germline, CDR1 is MNHEY and CDR2 SVGEGT. Trimming cost V 2 bases and J 2 bases, with 10 bases left between them. CDR3 length: 14 amino acids. The CDR3 nucleotides are TGTGCCAGCAGTTACGACCGGGACACCTACGAGCAGTACGTC. This translates into CASSYDRDTYEQYV.

This clonotype was recorded many times. This chain links TRBV5-1 with TRBJ2-5, with D unresolved. The ends were cut back, 4 bases at V and 2 bases at J, with 9 bases in the middle. This CDR3 has 13 amino acids. Germline V gene sequence: CDR1 SGHRS, CDR2 YFSETQ. The CDR3 here is CASSRWGQETQYF. CDR3 nucleotides: TGCGCCAGCAGCCGGTGGGGACAAGAGACCCAGTACTTC. Looking up the rest from reference TRBV5-1 and TRBJ2-5 gives the full variable domain: KAGVTQTPRYLIKTRGQQVTLSCSPISGHRSVSWYQQTPGQGLQFLFEYFSETQRNKGNFPGRFSGRQFSNSRSEMNVSTLELGDSALYLCASSRWGQETQYFGPGTRLLVL.

The chain has TRBV5-4 and TRBJ1-1; no definite D call. The V gene's germline CDR1 is SGHNT and CDR2 YYREEE (reference sequence). Trimming pared 0 bases from V and 3 bases from J, leaving 9 bases between. The CDR3 length is 14 residues. The CDR3 spells CASSLVDPDTEAFF. CDR3 sequence (DNA): TGTGCCAGCAGCTTGGTTGACCCGGACACTGAAGCTTTCTTT.

The chain recombines TRBV5-6 with TRBJ1-1; 9 bases are a match to TRBD1. The germline V gene has CDR1 SGHDT and CDR2 YYEEEE. V lost 0 bases to trimming and J lost 4 bases; unmatched junction nucleotides: 7. CDR3 length: 16 residues. The CDR3 DNA sequence: TGTGCCAGCAGCTTGGTTGGACAGGGGTTTGGCACTGAAGCTTTCTTT. Its translation is CASSLVGQGFGTEAFF. Looking up the rest from reference TRBV5-6 and TRBJ1-1 gives the full variable domain: DAGVTQSPTHLIKTRGQQVTLRCSPKSGHDTVSWYQQALGQGPQFIFQYYEEEERQRGNFPDRFSGHQFPNYSSELNVNALLLGDSALYLCASSLVGQGFGTEAFFGQGTRLTVV.

The chain has TRBV29-1 and TRBJ1-2; possibly TRBD1 for D (5 bases). Per the germline V gene, CDR1 is SQVTM and CDR2 is ANQGSEA. CDR3 length: 11 amino acids. V lost 5 bases and J 6 bases, leaving 10 bases between the germline ends. This CDR3 is CSVMQGDGYTF. DNA of the CDR3: TGCAGCGTTATGCAGGGAGATGGCTACACCTTC.

This rearrangement joins TRBV7-2 to TRBJ1-1; possibly TRBD1 for D (6 bases). CDR1 and CDR2 from the germline V gene are SGHTA and FQGNSA. The ends were cut back, 7 bases at V and 4 bases at J, with 25 bases in the middle. The CDR3 contains 17 residues. CDR3 nucleotides: TGTGCCAGCACCTACCCGTCGGGGGGGGTCAGGGGCACTGAAGCTTTCTTT. This gives the protein CASTYPSGGVRGTEAFF. Combining the CDR3 with reference TRBV7-2 and TRBJ1-1 gives the whole variable domain GAGVSQSPSNKVTEKGKDVELRCDPISGHTALYWYRQSLGQGLEFLIYFQGNSAPDKSGLPSDRFSAERTGGSVSTLTIQRTQQEDSAVYLCASTYPSGGVRGTEAFFGQGTRLTVV.

This clonotype came up a few times. This rearrangement joins TRBV5-4 to TRBJ2-3; 11 bases align to TRBD2. V lost 4 bases and J lost 3; bases outside the gene matches: 7. The CDR3 sequence is 16 residues long. Germline-derived CDR1 and CDR2 are SGHNT and YYREEE (reference sequence). CDR3 coding DNA: TGTGCCAGCAGCCCAGTAGCGGGGGGGCCAACAGATACGCAGTATTTT. This sequence encodes CASSPVAGGPTDTQYF.

The chain carries TRBV12-3 or TRBV12-4 and TRBJ2-5; 7 bases agree with TRBD1. The CDR3 loop spans 16 amino acids. The ends lost 6 bases at V and 1 base at J; junction bases unmatched: 11. The DNA of the CDR3 is TGTGCCAGCAGCCAACCGGGACAGCGTATCCAAGAGACCCAGTACTTC. Its protein is CASSQPGQRIQETQYF.

CDR3 coding DNA: TGCAGTGCTAGGCGCGGGGGGGCCGGGACCCAGTACTTC. This translates into CSARRGGAGTQYF. The chain has TRBV20-1 and TRBJ2-5; 9 positions match TRBD2. Germline lookup yields CDR1 DFQATT and CDR2 SNEGSKA (reference sequence). CDR3 length: 13 residues. Unmatched junction bases numbered 6, after V lost 3 bases and J lost 7 bases.

Many counts were recorded for this clonotype. The chain is built from TRBV28 and TRBJ1-2, with TRBD1 matching over 12 bases. CDR3 length: 17 residues. Trimming cost V 7 bases and J 9 bases; bases outside gene matches: 18. Germline values: CDR1 MDHEN, CDR2 SYDVKM. The DNA for the CDR3 is TGTGCCAGCAAAGACCCAGGGACAGGGGGCAAGGGTATGAGCTACACCTTC. Its translation: CASKDPGTGGKGMSYTF.

This clonotype was recorded a few times. This chain uses TRBV5-4 with TRBJ2-3; 10 bases agree with TRBD1. The germline CDR1 and CDR2 sequences are SGHNT and YYREEE (reference sequence). The CDR3 is made up of 17 amino acids. Unmatched junction bases numbered 11, after V lost 4 bases and J lost 3 bases. CDR3 sequence: CASSDLGTGVGTDTQYF. CDR3 coding DNA: TGTGCCAGCAGCGACCTCGGGACAGGGGTGGGGACAGATACGCAGTATTTT.